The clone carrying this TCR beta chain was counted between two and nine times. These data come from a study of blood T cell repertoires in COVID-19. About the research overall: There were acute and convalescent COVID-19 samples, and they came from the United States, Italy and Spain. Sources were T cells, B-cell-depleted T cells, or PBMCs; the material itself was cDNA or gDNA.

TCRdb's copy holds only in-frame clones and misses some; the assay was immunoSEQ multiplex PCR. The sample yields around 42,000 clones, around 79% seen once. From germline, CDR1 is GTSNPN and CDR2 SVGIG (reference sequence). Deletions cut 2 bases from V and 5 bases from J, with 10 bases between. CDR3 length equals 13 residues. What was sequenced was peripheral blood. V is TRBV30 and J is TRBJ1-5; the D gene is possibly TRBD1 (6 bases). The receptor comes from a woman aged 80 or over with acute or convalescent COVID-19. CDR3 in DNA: TGTGCCTGGAGTAAAGGGGGGGATCAGCCCCAGCATTTT. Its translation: CAWSKGGDQPQHF.